What follows are 21 T cell receptor beta chains derived from one specimen sequenced in a study of T cells in Graves' hyperthyroidism and ophthalmopathy. Using RNA transcripts as the source, TCR beta CDR3 regions were amplified. Initially, a first-round RT-PCR of the TCR CDR3 employed the HTBI primer set. TCRdb used MiXCR to reprocess the multiplex PCR reads, holding one entry per CDR3 protein. The repertoire holds under 800,000 distinct CDR3 sequences, with around 13% as singletons. Sequenced: blood. All receptors come from a woman aged 18-30 years with Graves' hyperthyroidism.

V and J are TRBV19 and TRBJ1-5, with 7 bases identical to TRBD1. CDR1 and CDR2 (germline): LNHDA, SQIVND (reference sequence). There are 15 residues in the CDR3. V shed 4 bases and J 7 bases; nucleotides not matched to a gene: 10. The CDR3 sequence is CASSKGDRAFQPQHF. DNA for the CDR3: TGTGCCAGTAGTAAGGGAGACAGGGCCTTCCAGCCCCAGCATTTT. Using reference TRBV19 and TRBJ1-5 for the parts outside the CDR3, the full variable domain is DGGITQSPKYLFRKEGQNVTLSCEQNLNHDAMYWYRQDPGQGLRLIYYSQIVNDFQKGDIAEGYSVSREKKESFPLTVTSAQKNPTAFYLCASSKGDRAFQPQHFGDGTRLSIL.

In its sample, this clonotype was seen a few times. V is TRBV15 and J is TRBJ2-7; 11 bases agree with TRBD1. The CDR3 contains 15 residues. The germline V gene encodes CDR1 LNHNV and CDR2 YYDKDF (reference sequence). V lost 3 bases and J lost 5; bases outside the gene matches: 6. The CDR3 reads CATSRDRGRTDEQYF. CDR3 DNA: TGTGCCACCAGCAGGGACAGGGGGCGAACTGACGAGCAGTACTTC. Full variable domain (outside the CDR3, taken from reference TRBV15 and TRBJ2-7): DAMVIQNPRYQVTQFGKPVTLSCSQTLNHNVMYWYQQKSSQAPKLLFHYYDKDFNNEADTPDNFQSRRPNTSFCFLDIRSPGLGDTAMYLCATSRDRGRTDEQYFGPGTRLTVT.

This chain uses TRBV10-3 with TRBJ2-1; 10 nucleotides align to TRBD2. The CDR3 loop spans 14 amino acids. Germline assignment: CDR1 ENHRY and CDR2 SYGVKD. With V trimmed by 11 bases and J by 6 bases, 10 bases remained unmatched. CDR3 sequence (DNA): TGTGCCGTCGAAGCGGGAGGGGGGACCAATGAGCAGTTCTTC. Its translation: CAVEAGGGTNEQFF.

This chain uses TRBV19 with TRBJ1-1, with D uncertain. This CDR3 is built from 16 residues. Trimming shortened V by 0 bases and J by 1 base, and 12 bases separated the two germline ends. Germline assignment: CDR1 LNHDA and CDR2 SQIVND (reference sequence). The CDR3 DNA is TGTGCCAGTAGTATAGATCCTTTGACTGGGAACACTGAAGCTTTCTTT. Protein: CASSIDPLTGNTEAFF.

This clonotype was counted only a few times. This chain links TRBV24-1 with TRBJ1-5; D is unresolved. With 1 base removed from V and 6 bases from J, the gap between germline ends came to 6 bases. There are 13 residues in the CDR3. Germline values: CDR1 KGHDR, CDR2 SFDVKD. CDR3 loop: CATSDFSGQPQHF. In DNA form, the CDR3 reads TGTGCCACCAGTGATTTTTCGGGTCAGCCCCAGCATTTT.

This clonotype was counted between two and nine times. V is TRBV24-1 and J is TRBJ1-1; weak D call: TRBD1 (5 bases). V was cut by 2 bases and J by 3 bases, with 12 bases left in between. The germline CDR1 and CDR2 sequences are KGHDR and SFDVKD. The CDR3 loop spans 15 amino acids. CDR3 region: CATSDSLQEDTEAFF. CDR3 sequence (DNA): TGTGCCACCAGTGATTCCTTACAGGAAGACACTGAAGCTTTCTTT.

This clonotype appeared many times. The gene calls are TRBV2 and TRBJ1-1; no clear D. V lost 2 bases to trimming and J lost 2 bases, with 9 bases between them. Germline CDR1 is SNHLY and CDR2 is FYNNEI. This CDR3 has 14 residues. Here the CDR3 DNA reads TGTGCCAGCAGTGAATTAGGACTAAACACTGAAGCTTTCTTT. It specifies CASSELGLNTEAFF. The variable domain in full, with the rest retrieved from reference TRBV2 and TRBJ1-1, is EPEVTQTPSHQVTQMGQEVILRCVPISNHLYFYWYRQILGQKVEFLVSFYNNEISEKSEIFDDQFSVERPDGSNFTLKIRSTKLEDSAMYFCASSELGLNTEAFFGQGTRLTVV.

This clonotype was seen ten or more times. The V call is TRBV6-5, the J call TRBJ2-5; maybe TRBD2 (7 bases). Germline loops: CDR1 MNHEY, CDR2 SVGAGI. The CDR3 has 15 residues. V was clipped by 0 bases and J by 4 bases, with 12 bases between them. The CDR3 nucleotides are TGTGCCAGCAGTTACTCAGGGGGGGCCGGAGAGACCCAGTACTTC. Its translation: CASSYSGGAGETQYF.

The V call is TRBV2, the J call TRBJ2-2; D gene unclear. The CDR3 runs 13 residues. Germline CDR1 is SNHLY and CDR2 is FYNNEI. Trimming removed 5 bases from V and 5 bases from J, with 9 bases in between. In nucleotides, the CDR3 is TGTGCCAGCAGTCCAATATCGACCGGGGAGCTGTTTTTT. It is translated as CASSPISTGELFF.

The table lists this clonotype with many counts. The chain employs TRBV24-1 and TRBJ2-1; 7 bases are shared with TRBD2. The CDR3 is made up of 16 amino acids. Germline V gives CDR1 KGHDR, CDR2 SFDVKD. V shed 3 bases and J 3 bases; nucleotides not matched to a gene: 7. The CDR3 loop is CATSDPRDYFYNEQFF. The CDR3 bases are TGTGCCACCAGTGATCCGCGGGACTACTTCTACAATGAGCAGTTCTTC.

This clonotype was seen ten or more times. The V call is TRBV2, the J call TRBJ2-5, with a possible D match to TRBD1 (6 bases). This CDR3 region has 17 residues. Per the germline V gene, CDR1 is SNHLY and CDR2 is FYNNEI. Trimming removed 11 bases at V and 5 bases at J, with 30 bases between. The CDR3 nucleotides read TGTGCCCCCTCAAAGGGTACAGGGTCAAGGGTAAGGGAGACCCAGTACTTC. Translated, it gives CAPSKGTGSRVRETQYF.

This clonotype occurred many times. The V and J genes are TRBV30 and TRBJ2-2; maybe TRBD1 (6 bases). Germline values: CDR1 GTSNPN, CDR2 SVGIG (reference sequence). V was cut by 8 bases and J by 2 bases, with 12 bases left in between. CDR3 length: 13 amino acids. The DNA of the CDR3 is TGTGCCCGGGACATAATTAACACCGGGGAGCTGTTTTTT. Its protein product is CARDIINTGELFF.

The chain couples TRBV14 to TRBJ1-2; D call uncertain. V was trimmed by 1 base and J by 2 bases, leaving 8 bases between them. There are 14 residues in the CDR3. The germline gives CDR1 SGHDN, CDR2 FVKESK. CDR3 residues: CASSQVGGNYGYTF. The CDR3 DNA follows: TGTGCCAGCAGCCAAGTGGGAGGAAACTATGGCTACACCTTC.

This clonotype was found a few times. The chain joins TRBV6-2 or TRBV6-3 to TRBJ2-7; D call uncertain. Trimming pared 3 bases from V and 3 bases from J, leaving 6 bases between. The length of the CDR3 is 12 residues. Germline V gene data show CDR1 as MNHEY and CDR2 as SVGEGT. DNA for the CDR3: TGTGCCAGCAGTTATCGGATCTACGAGCAGTACTTC. This gives the protein CASSYRIYEQYF.

V is TRBV10-3 and J is TRBJ2-7; no firm D call. In germline, CDR1 is ENHRY, CDR2 SYGVKD. The CDR3 loop spans 12 amino acids. The germline V and J ends were trimmed by 11 bases and 5 bases, with 16 bases remaining between them. The CDR3 here is CASGLGRNEQYF. CDR3 nucleotides: TGTGCCTCGGGCCTCGGAAGAAACGAGCAGTACTTC.

This clonotype occurred many times. This chain links TRBV11-2 with TRBJ2-7, with 11 bases that match TRBD1. This CDR3 is 15 amino acids long. J lost 5 bases, V lost 4 bases, and 7 bases had no gene match. The germline V gene has CDR1 SGHAT and CDR2 FQNNGV. The CDR3 loop reads CASSWGTGGLNEQYF. CDR3 coding DNA: TGTGCCAGCAGCTGGGGGACAGGGGGTTTGAACGAGCAGTACTTC. The full variable domain, rest sourced from reference TRBV11-2 and TRBJ2-7, is EAGVAQSPRYKIIEKRQSVAFWCNPISGHATLYWYQQILGQGPKLLIQFQNNGVVDDSQLPKDRFSAERLKGVDSTLKIQPAKLEDSAVYLCASSWGTGGLNEQYFGPGTRLTVT.

This clonotype was observed a handful of times. The V call is TRBV6-1, the J call TRBJ2-5; D remains unclear. V was shortened by 2 bases and J by 4 bases, with 5 bases between the two germline ends. This CDR3 is built from 12 residues. Germline-derived CDR1 and CDR2 are MNHNS and SASEGT. CDR3 loop: CASSEYRETQYF. CDR3 nucleotides: TGTGCCAGCAGTGAATACCGAGAGACCCAGTACTTC.

This clonotype showed up many times. This chain uses TRBV2 with TRBJ2-1; no reliable D call. In germline, CDR1 is SNHLY, CDR2 FYNNEI. V was cut by 5 bases and J by 5 bases, with 10 bases left in between. The CDR3 consists of 13 residues. The CDR3 spells CASSYIYDNEQFF. CDR3 bases: TGTGCCAGCAGTTATATCTACGACAATGAGCAGTTCTTC.

In its sample, this clonotype was seen a few times. The chain has TRBV19 and TRBJ2-1; 7 positions match TRBD2. Looked up from germline, CDR1 is LNHDA and CDR2 is SQIVND (reference sequence). CDR3 length equals 17 residues. V lost 1 base, J lost 1 base, and 7 bases stayed unmatched. CDR3 residues: CASSIGAGAGSYNEQFF. The DNA of the CDR3 is TGTGCCAGTAGTATAGGGGCGGGAGCTGGTTCCTACAATGAGCAGTTCTTC.

The chain combines TRBV6-6 with TRBJ1-2; possibly TRBD1 for D (6 bases). V lost 2 bases, J lost 1 base, and 11 bases lay in between. Germline CDR1 and CDR2: MNHNY and SVGAGI (reference sequence). The CDR3 spans 15 residues. The CDR3 sequence is CASSYTGAHNYGYTF. The CDR3 region has the DNA TGTGCCAGCAGTTACACGGGGGCCCATAACTATGGCTACACCTTC.

The rearrangement uses TRBV29-1 and TRBJ2-1; D remains ambiguous. CDR1 is SQVTM, CDR2 ANQGSEA, per germline. The CDR3 has 11 residues. V lost 1 base, J lost 12 bases, and 10 bases lay in between. CDR3 residues: CSVEGLTGQFF. DNA for the CDR3: TGCAGCGTTGAAGGGCTCACTGGGCAGTTCTTC.